A selection of T cell receptor beta chains follows, all from one sample in a study of control samples from healthy donors and cancer patients. Measured with immunoSEQ multiplex PCR; TCRdb has only the in-frame clones, and not every one. There are 400,000 to 500,000 clones in the sample; around 90% occur only once, and 5.5% to 8% lies in the top ten. The sample was PBMCs. The receptor source for this set is a man aged 40-49 years with head and neck cancer. The CDR3 runs from the conserved cysteine through the conserved F or W. The D gene is left open where the match is weak. Not every row has a clone size; where given, it reads once, few, many or a size class.

d_call | clone_size | j_call | v_call | cdr3_nt | cdr3_aa
TRBD1 | NA | TRBJ1-5 | TRBV7-8 | TGTGCCAGCAGCCCCGGGACAGGGGGCAGTCAGCCCCAGCATTTT | CASSPGTGGSQPQHF
NA | NA | TRBJ2-6 | TRBV27 | TGTGCCAGCACCTCTGCCTTGGGGGGGTCAGGGGCAAGGGGCTCTGGGGCCAACGTCCTGACTTTC | CASTSALGGSGARGSGANVLTF
TRBD1 | NA | TRBJ2-1 | TRBV28 | TGTGCCAGCAAACCGGGACAGAGCTACAATGAGCAGTTCTTC | CASKPGQSYNEQFF
TRBD2 | NA | TRBJ2-5 | TRBV5-1 | TGCGCCAGCAGCTTGGCCGGTAGCGGGAGAGGCGGAGAGACCCAGTACTTC | CASSLAGSGRGGETQYF
TRBD1 | NA | TRBJ2-7 | TRBV4-1 | TGCGCCAGCAGCCTTTTTCAGGGGGTGAACTCCTACGAGCAGTACTTC | CASSLFQGVNSYEQYF
NA | NA | TRBJ2-5 | TRBV30 | TGTGCCTGGAGTGTAGCGGGAGAGACCCAGTACTTC | CAWSVAGETQYF
NA | NA | TRBJ1-1 | TRBV6-5 | TGTGCCAGCAACCGGGTCGAGGGGGTGAACACTGAAGCTTTCTTT | CASNRVEGVNTEAFF
TRBD2 | few | TRBJ2-5 | TRBV5-6 | TGTGCCAGCAGCTTGAGAGGACTAGCGGGTAAGGAAGAGACCCAGTACTTC | CASSLRGLAGKEETQYF
NA | few | TRBJ1-1 | TRBV9 | TGTGCCAGCACCCTTTTTGACAGCCTGAACACTGAAGCTTTCTTT | CASTLFDSLNTEAFF
NA | NA | TRBJ1-1 | TRBV12-3/TRBV12-4 | TGTGCCAGCAGTTTGGGGGGGTTGACTGAAGCTTTCTTT | CASSLGGLTEAFF
NA | few | TRBJ2-3 | TRBV4-2 | TGTGCCAGCAGCCAAGGGGAACTCACAGATACGCAGTATTTT | CASSQGELTDTQYF
TRBD1 | NA | TRBJ2-7 | TRBV5-6 | TGTGCCAGCAGCCGGCCCCGATCGGGACAGCTATACTACGAGCAGTACTTC | CASSRPRSGQLYYEQYF
NA | NA | TRBJ2-3 | TRBV5-4 | TGTGCCAGCAGGACAGGAGATACGCAGTATTTT | CASRTGDTQYF
NA | NA | TRBJ1-4 | TRBV19 | TGTGCCAGTAGTATAGAGGAGGAAAAACTGTTTTTT | CASSIEEEKLFF
NA | NA | TRBJ1-1 | TRBV5-5 | TGTGCCAGCAGCTTAGGAGCTGGCACTGAAGCTTTCTTT | CASSLGAGTEAFF
NA | NA | TRBJ1-5 | TRBV7-2 | TGTGCCAGCAGCTTAGTTGGGGGGGACTCGGGGCCCCAGCATTTT | CASSLVGGDSGPQHF
NA | NA | TRBJ1-4 | TRBV28 | TGTGCCAGCAGTACCCTCCGAGAGGGCGCAACTAATGAAAAACTGTTTTTT | CASSTLREGATNEKLFF
NA | NA | TRBJ1-4 | TRBV10-3 | TGTGCCATCAGTGAATGGGGGGGCCCAAGTGCAACTAATGAAAAACTGTTTTTT | CAISEWGGPSATNEKLFF
NA | NA | TRBJ1-1 | TRBV9 | TGTGCCAGCAGCTATACTAACACTGAAGCTTTCTTT | CASSYTNTEAFF
NA | NA | TRBJ1-5 | TRBV19 | TGTGCCAGTAAGGATAATAACCGTAGCAATCAGCCCCAGCATTTT | CASKDNNRSNQPQHF